Here is one T cell receptor (beta chain) with its context. Its antigen is undetermined. Unmatched junction bases numbered 10, after V lost 5 bases and J lost 4 bases. CDR1 MNHEY and CDR2 SMNVEV come from the germline V gene (reference sequence). The CDR3 runs 16 residues. It was with 60 Vbeta and 13 Jbeta primers that the PCR ran. Data came from immunoSEQ multiplex PCR; TCRdb stores just in-frame clones and leaves some out. This listing includes fewer than 150,000 clones. The data belong to a study of cytomegalovirus exposure and HLA in healthy donors. Study-wide results and caveats: Most TCR sequences were uncommon, yet certain public TCRs appeared in many donors. More clonal expansion characterized HLA-associated TCR beta chains than equally common others in a later analysis. A later analysis revealed that TCR association rates differed between HLA loci, peaking at DRB1 and bottoming out at HLA-C.

Whereas donors were nominally healthy upon sampling, unrecorded immune exposures were probable. This clonotype was obtained from a woman in her sixties or seventies in good health and CMV-seronegative. The chain uses TRBV27 and TRBJ2-1; 8 bases fit TRBD2. Specimen: PBMCs. The DNA for the CDR3 is TGTGCCAGCAGTCCGTCAAGCGGGGGTCCGTACAATGAGCAGTTCTTC. It yields the protein CASSPSSGGPYNEQFF.